The 14 T cell receptor beta chains in this list originate from one sample, sequenced in a study of immune evolution from preneoplasia to lung adenocarcinoma. TCRdb's table, derived via immunoSEQ multiplex PCR, lists solely in-frame clones and lacks some. The profile shows 7,500 to 10,000 clones, approximately 90% of them singletons. Material: FFPE invasive lung adenocarcinoma tissue. The receptors shown here come from a person in their 70s with invasive lung adenocarcinoma. Some clones in this sample may be carry-over from other donors' samples.

The genes are TRBV28 and TRBJ1-4; D unresolved. This CDR3 region has 14 residues. Looked up from germline, CDR1 is MDHEN and CDR2 is SYDVKM. The ends were cut back, 5 bases at V and 0 bases at J, with 7 bases in the middle. For the CDR3, the DNA is TGTGCCAGCAGTCCAACTACAACTAATGAAAAACTGTTTTTT. Its protein product is CASSPTTTNEKLFF.

This chain links TRBV19 with TRBJ1-5; D gene ambiguous. The CDR3 runs 15 residues. Trimming shortened V by 1 base and J by 7 bases, and 14 bases separated the two germline ends. The germline V gene encodes CDR1 LNHDA and CDR2 SQIVND (reference sequence). The CDR3 DNA follows: TGTGCCAGTAGTATAGGAGAGAACCCGGGGCAGCCCCAGCATTTT. It codes for CASSIGENPGQPQHF.

The count of this clone is one. This chain connects TRBV6-5 to TRBJ2-6; D is uncertain. Germline V gene lookup returns CDR1 MNHEY and CDR2 SVGAGI. The CDR3 length is 16 residues. Trimming took 6 bases from V and 0 from J, leaving 12 bases between them. This chain's CDR3 is CASSYRLNSGANVLTF. The CDR3 region has the DNA TGTGCCAGCAGCTACCGACTGAACTCTGGGGCCAACGTCCTGACTTTC.

This clone came up a few times. The rearrangement links TRBV2 to TRBJ1-1, with D hard to call. V dropped 6 bases and J dropped 8 bases, with 10 bases sitting between them. CDR1 and CDR2 (germline): SNHLY, FYNNEI. The CDR3 covers 11 residues. CDR3 sequence (DNA): TGTGCCAGCAGGGAGGGTAGCGAAGCTTTCTTT. It is translated as CASREGSEAFF.

V gene TRBV30 combines with J gene TRBJ2-3; 8 bases match TRBD2. Germline CDR1 and CDR2: GTSNPN and SVGIG (reference sequence). The length of the CDR3 is 15 residues. V trimming: 2 bases; J trimming: 1 base; junction bases outside the gene matches: 5. The CDR3 DNA is TGTGCCTGGAGTCCGCGGGGGGCCCGCACAGATACGCAGTATTTT. This encodes CAWSPRGARTDTQYF.

This chain uses TRBV19 with TRBJ2-2; 7 positions agree with TRBD1. The V gene's germline CDR1 is LNHDA and CDR2 SQIVND (reference sequence). This CDR3 is 15 amino acids long. With 7 bases clipped from V and 5 bases from J, the junction kept 10 bases outside the gene matches. DNA of the CDR3: TGTGCCAGTACCCAGACAGGGAAGCGTACCGGGGAGCTGTTTTTT. This codes for CASTQTGKRTGELFF.

Of note for this clone: This likely comes from a read error, as the CDR3 has no conserved phenylalanine or tryptophan at its end. The chain combines TRBV6-6 with TRBJ2-7; TRBD1 aligns across 10 bases. J lost 5 bases, V lost 0 bases, and 4 bases had no gene match. The CDR3 is made up of 15 amino acids. The germline V gene encodes CDR1 MNHNY and CDR2 SVGAGI (reference sequence). CDR3 in DNA: TGTGCCAGCAGTTACTCTGGACAGGGGGGGAACGAGCAGTACCTC. It yields the protein CASSYSGQGGNEQYL.

The chain couples TRBV9 to TRBJ1-2; possible D gene TRBD1, 5 bases. This CDR3 is built from 15 residues. Germline V gives CDR1 SGDLS, CDR2 YYNGEE. V was trimmed by 2 bases and J by 8 bases, leaving 19 bases between them. As DNA, the CDR3 is TGTGCCAGCAGCGTCCACCCGACTCGACCAGGGGGCTACACCTTC. This gives the protein CASSVHPTRPGGYTF.

This clone was counted only a few times. The CDR3 sequence: CASIPVEAMNTGELFF. The CDR3 DNA follows: TGCGCCAGCATCCCGGTTGAAGCGATGAACACCGGGGAGCTGTTTTTT. V gene TRBV5-1 combines with J gene TRBJ2-2, with D unclear. V was shortened by 6 bases and J by 1 base, with 16 bases between the two germline ends. Germline-derived CDR1 and CDR2 are SGHRS and YFSETQ. The CDR3 length is 16 residues.

The rearrangement uses TRBV2 and TRBJ1-1; D remains ambiguous. CDR3 length: 14 amino acids. With 4 bases removed from V and 5 bases from J, the gap between germline ends came to 14 bases. Germline V CDR1 and CDR2: SNHLY, FYNNEI. The CDR3 bases are TGTGCCAGCAGTGTCCTCACGGTTCTTACTGAAGCTTTCTTT. Translation gives CASSVLTVLTEAFF.

The rearrangement joins TRBV5-6 to TRBJ2-7; the D is unclear. Trimming cost V 3 bases and J 6 bases, with 10 bases left between them. The CDR3 has 12 residues. Per the germline V gene, CDR1 is SGHDT and CDR2 is YYEEEE. CDR3 DNA: TGTGCCAGCAGCTGGCCTCTTGGCGAGCAGTACTTC. It translates to CASSWPLGEQYF.

The chain links TRBV5-1 to TRBJ2-7; 10 nucleotides align to TRBD2. CDR1 and CDR2 from the germline V gene are SGHRS and YFSETQ. The CDR3 length is 15 residues. J was trimmed by 0 bases and V by 3 bases; bases with no gene match: 3. This CDR3 reads CASSSGTSDSYEQYF. The CDR3 DNA is TGCGCCAGCAGCTCCGGGACTAGCGACTCCTACGAGCAGTACTTC.

This clone appeared a single time. The chain uses TRBV7-6 and TRBJ1-1; D unclear. Germline V lookup: CDR1 SGHVS, CDR2 FNYEAQ. This CDR3 has 17 residues. Trimming took off 3 bases at V and 0 bases at J, with 17 bases between the two ends. The CDR3 nucleotides read TGTGCCAGCAGCTTTGACCAAAAGGAGCCAATGAACACTGAAGCTTTCTTT. Residues: CASSFDQKEPMNTEAFF.

The chain links TRBV7-9 to TRBJ1-5, with D perhaps matching TRBD1 (5 bases). V lost 4 bases to trimming and J lost 2 bases, with 12 bases between them. Germline assignment: CDR1 SEHNR and CDR2 FQNEAQ (reference sequence). This CDR3 contains 15 residues. CDR3 sequence: CASSWGTGRNQPQHF. The CDR3 DNA reads as TGTGCCAGCAGCTGGGGGACTGGGCGCAATCAGCCCCAGCATTTT.